A selection of T cell receptor beta chains follows, all from one sample in a study of blood T cells in healthy people across ages. Each CDR3 protein gets one entry after TCRdb re-called the 5' RACE reads with MiXCR. The data contain about 620,000 distinct CDR3 sequences, 21% of them singletons. Sequencing was carried out using blood. These receptors all come from a man in his 70s in good health. Both conserved end residues are part of each CDR3. The D gene is left open where the match is weak. Not all rows give a size; the values are once, few, many and, for expanded clones, a class.

d_gene: .; v_gene: TRBV28; abundance: few; j_gene: TRBJ2-7; CDR3nt: TGTGCCAGCTCCTGGGACAGGGCACTAGCGGGAAGGTACGAGCAGTACTTC; CDR3aa: CASSWDRALAGRYEQYF
d_gene: .; v_gene: TRBV20-1; abundance: .; j_gene: TRBJ2-1; CDR3nt: TGCAGTGCTAGAGATCTGGCGGTTCCCTACAATGAGCAGTTCTTC; CDR3aa: CSARDLAVPYNEQFF
d_gene: TRBD2; v_gene: TRBV10-2; abundance: once; j_gene: TRBJ2-5; CDR3nt: TGCGCCAGCAGTGGACGGGGGGGCCATGAGACCCAGTACTTC; CDR3aa: CASSGRGGHETQYF
d_gene: .; v_gene: TRBV5-1; abundance: few; j_gene: TRBJ2-5; CDR3nt: TGCGCCAGCAGCTTGGGGAACAGGTTGGGACAAGAGACCCAGTACTTC; CDR3aa: CASSLGNRLGQETQYF
d_gene: .; v_gene: TRBV20-1; abundance: few; j_gene: TRBJ1-1; CDR3nt: TGCAGTGCTCCTGAAGTCGTGGGGAGGGGAACTGAAGCTTTCTTT; CDR3aa: CSAPEVVGRGTEAFF
d_gene: .; v_gene: TRBV28; abundance: few; j_gene: TRBJ2-7; CDR3nt: TGTGCCAGCACCCCCGGGGGGGACAGGTCATCCTACGAGCAGTACTTC; CDR3aa: CASTPGGDRSSYEQYF
d_gene: .; v_gene: TRBV6-5; abundance: few; j_gene: TRBJ2-2; CDR3nt: TGTGCCAGCAGTTACTCATGGCAGGGTGGCACCGGGGAGCTGTTTTTT; CDR3aa: CASSYSWQGGTGELFF
d_gene: TRBD1; v_gene: TRBV18; abundance: once; j_gene: TRBJ2-7; CDR3nt: TGTGCCAGCTCACCAAGCAGGGGGAGATACTACGAGCAGTACTTC; CDR3aa: CASSPSRGRYYEQYF
d_gene: .; v_gene: TRBV15; abundance: few; j_gene: TRBJ2-5; CDR3nt: TGTGCCACCAGCAGAGATCTTGGGGGAGAGACCCAGTACTTC; CDR3aa: CATSRDLGGETQYF
d_gene: .; v_gene: TRBV20-1; abundance: few; j_gene: TRBJ2-1; CDR3nt: TGCAGTGCTAACCTCATTTCTAGCAATGAGCAGTTCTTC; CDR3aa: CSANLISSNEQFF
d_gene: .; v_gene: TRBV3-1; abundance: few; j_gene: TRBJ2-7; CDR3nt: TGTGCCAGCAGCCAAGAAGGGATCGGGCGCGACGAGCAGTACTTC; CDR3aa: CASSQEGIGRDEQYF
d_gene: .; v_gene: TRBV20-1; abundance: .; j_gene: TRBJ2-5; CDR3nt: TGCAGTGCCACCGCGACCACCCAAGAGACCCAGTACTTC; CDR3aa: CSATATTQETQYF
d_gene: TRBD1; v_gene: TRBV5-1; abundance: many; j_gene: TRBJ2-7; CDR3nt: TGTGCCAGCAGCTTAGGCCAGGGGGCTTACGAGCAGTACTTC; CDR3aa: CASSLGQGAYEQYF
d_gene: .; v_gene: TRBV19; abundance: .; j_gene: TRBJ2-2; CDR3nt: TGTGCCAGTAGGGCGATCGGGGGGCTGACCGGGGAGCTGTTTTTT; CDR3aa: CASRAIGGLTGELFF
d_gene: TRBD1; v_gene: TRBV28; abundance: few; j_gene: TRBJ2-7; CDR3nt: TGTGCCAGCAGCCTACAGGGGGTGAAGAGCTCCTACGAGCAGTACTTC; CDR3aa: CASSLQGVKSSYEQYF
d_gene: TRBD2; v_gene: TRBV6-7; abundance: .; j_gene: TRBJ2-5; CDR3nt: TGTGCCAGCACTCCGACTGGGCTAGCGGGGGGAGAGACCCAGTACTTC; CDR3aa: CASTPTGLAGGETQYF
d_gene: TRBD2; v_gene: TRBV6-6; abundance: few; j_gene: TRBJ2-3; CDR3nt: TGTGCCAGCAGGGTGGGACTAGCTGATTCGACAGATACGCAGTATTTT; CDR3aa: CASRVGLADSTDTQYF
d_gene: TRBD1; v_gene: TRBV7-2; abundance: few; j_gene: TRBJ1-2; CDR3nt: TGTGCCAGCAGCTTGGAACAGGGGAGGTTTGGCTACACCTTC; CDR3aa: CASSLEQGRFGYTF
d_gene: .; v_gene: TRBV7-9; abundance: few; j_gene: TRBJ2-7; CDR3nt: TGTGCCAGCAGGCCTGACCCCGGGACTGGACGCTACGAGCAGTACTTC; CDR3aa: CASRPDPGTGRYEQYF
d_gene: TRBD1; v_gene: TRBV20-1; abundance: .; j_gene: TRBJ1-5; CDR3nt: TGCAGTGCTAGAGATCCAACCACAGGGGGCGGCAATCAGCCCCAGCATTTT; CDR3aa: CSARDPTTGGGNQPQHF
d_gene: .; v_gene: TRBV7-9; abundance: many; j_gene: TRBJ2-5; CDR3nt: TGTGCCAGCAGTTTACTAGCAGAGACCCAGTACTTC; CDR3aa: CASSLLAETQYF
d_gene: .; v_gene: TRBV2; abundance: .; j_gene: TRBJ2-5; CDR3nt: TGTGCCAGCAGCTCATCAGGGTTCGGGGAGGCCCAGTACTTC; CDR3aa: CASSSSGFGEAQYF
d_gene: TRBD2; v_gene: TRBV12-3/TRBV12-4; abundance: .; j_gene: TRBJ2-5; CDR3nt: TGTGCCAGCAGGGATAGCGGGAGCGAAGAGACCCAGTACTTC; CDR3aa: CASRDSGSEETQYF
d_gene: .; v_gene: TRBV18; abundance: .; j_gene: TRBJ2-7; CDR3nt: TGTGCCAGCTCCCTTAGAGCCCCACTGGGGTCCTACGAGCAGTACTTC; CDR3aa: CASSLRAPLGSYEQYF
d_gene: TRBD1; v_gene: TRBV5-1; abundance: .; j_gene: TRBJ1-1; CDR3nt: TGCGCCAGCAGCTCCAAACAGGGGACGAATGAAGCTTTCTTT; CDR3aa: CASSSKQGTNEAFF
d_gene: .; v_gene: TRBV20-1; abundance: few; j_gene: TRBJ2-3; CDR3nt: TGCAGTGCTTACCAACTAGCAGATACGCAGTATTTT; CDR3aa: CSAYQLADTQYF
d_gene: TRBD2; v_gene: TRBV19; abundance: .; j_gene: TRBJ2-1; CDR3nt: TGTGCCAGTTCACGCGCGGGAGCTTCCTACAATGAGCAGTTCTTC; CDR3aa: CASSRAGASYNEQFF
d_gene: .; v_gene: TRBV7-8; abundance: many; j_gene: TRBJ2-1; CDR3nt: TGTGCCAGCGTGGACGTCTCCTACAATGAGCAGTTCTTC; CDR3aa: CASVDVSYNEQFF
d_gene: .; v_gene: TRBV7-9; abundance: .; j_gene: TRBJ1-1; CDR3nt: TGTGCCAGCAGCTTAGACAGGGTTCAAGCTTTCTTT; CDR3aa: CASSLDRVQAFF